Presented here are 6 T cell receptor beta chains from one specimen sequenced in a study of T cells expressing NK-cell markers. From the 5' RACE reads, TCRdb lists one entry per CDR3 protein and no DNA. Here the sample table reports about 300,000 distinct CDR3 sequences. The sample comprised blood T cells: a sorted CD56 or NKG2C T cell subset, CD4+ or CD8+ T cells, or bulk PBMC T cells (not recorded which). These receptors all come from a woman aged 18 to 75 in good health.

V usage is TRBV29-1 and J usage is TRBJ1-3; there is no DNA to check the TCRdb D call of TRBD1. This CDR3 region has 14 residues. Germline loops: CDR1 SQVTM, CDR2 ANQGSEA. CDR3 loop: CSVEEVQGRNTIYF.

The gene calls are TRBV2 and TRBJ2-5. This CDR3 spans 11 amino acids. Germline-derived CDR1 and CDR2 are SNHLY and FYNNEI. The CDR3 sequence is CASSVKETQYF.

The J gene is TRBJ2-7, the V gene TRBV10-3; TCRdb proposes TRBD1, but this gene call is untestable without DNA. Germline V lookup: CDR1 ENHRY, CDR2 SYGVKD. This CDR3 has 16 residues. CDR3 in amino acids: CATDSGTGGLSYEQYF.

The genes are TRBV14 and TRBJ2-1; as DNA is missing, the TRBD2 call by TCRdb cannot be tested. The CDR3 has 19 amino acids. CDR1 SGHDN and CDR2 FVKESK come from the germline V gene. CDR3 sequence reads: CASSQVWGNPAGGRNEQFF.

V and J are TRBV5-5 and TRBJ1-1. CDR3 length: 14 amino acids. Germline CDR1 SGHKS, CDR2 YYEKEE (reference sequence). This CDR3 is CASSLVEHLTEAFF.

The genes are TRBV6-2 or TRBV6-3 and TRBJ2-7; absent DNA, TCRdb's TRBD1 call cannot be checked. Germline V gene sequence: CDR1 MNHEY, CDR2 SVGEGT. The CDR3 loop spans 17 amino acids. CDR3 amino acids: CASSYTWDLRSSYEQYF.